This TCR beta chain appears in the sequencing data of a study of shared clonotypes between healthy human individuals. Whole-study results and caveats: How much donors shared clonotypes was expected to be affected by sequencing depth. In four donors, about 5% of naive CD4 clonotypes appeared in common.

Comment on this clone: What it recognizes is unknown. The sample holds other DNA sequences that translate to the same CDR3.

Profiling relied on immunoSEQ multiplex PCR, and the TCRdb table lists in-frame clones only, not all of them. The table includes about 2,500,000 clones, approximately 92% detected once. Each of the donors was a healthy adult who was HIV-negative and had not had a recent acute infection or vaccination. The study separated CD4+ cells into CD45RA+ naive and CD45RA-negative memory subsets. V lost 5 bases and J lost 2, with 5 bases in between. The length of the CDR3 is 12 residues. CDR1 and CDR2 (germline): SNHLY, FYNNEI. This sequence joins TRBV2 and TRBJ2-3; D gene unclear. The specimen sequenced was naive CD4+ T cells sorted from blood. The subset: CD45RA+ positively selected. The receptor's source is a man younger than 35 in good health. CDR3 sequence reads: CASSRLTDTQYF. For the CDR3, the DNA is TGTGCCAGCAGTCGTCTCACAGATACGCAGTATTTT.